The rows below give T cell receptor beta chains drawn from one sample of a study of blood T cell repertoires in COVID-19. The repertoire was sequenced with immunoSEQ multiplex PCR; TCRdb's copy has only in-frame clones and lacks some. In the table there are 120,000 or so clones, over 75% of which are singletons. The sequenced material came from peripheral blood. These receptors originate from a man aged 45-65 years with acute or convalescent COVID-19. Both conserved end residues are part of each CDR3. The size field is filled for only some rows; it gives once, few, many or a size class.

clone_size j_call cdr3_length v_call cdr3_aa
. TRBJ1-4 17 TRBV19 CASSIYPRGGTNEKLFF
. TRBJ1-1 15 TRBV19 CASRRDSLMNTEAFF
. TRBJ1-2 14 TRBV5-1 CASSLDRDAYGYTF
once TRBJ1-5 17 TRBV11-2 CASSLDASAFSNQPQHF
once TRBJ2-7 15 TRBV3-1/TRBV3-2 CASSQGAAGVGEQYF
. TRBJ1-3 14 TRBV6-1 CASSEGRVGNTIYF
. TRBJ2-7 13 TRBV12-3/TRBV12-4 CASRQGTVYEQYF
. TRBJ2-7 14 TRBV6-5 CASSRRQGSYEQYF
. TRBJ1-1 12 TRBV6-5 CASEGDGTEAFF
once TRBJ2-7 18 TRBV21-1 CASSKGERGQIWLYEQYF
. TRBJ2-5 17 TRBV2 CASSEIPGLAPRETQYF
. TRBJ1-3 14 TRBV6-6 CASSPDRAGNTIYF